This entry lists 18 T cell receptor beta chains sequenced from one sample in a study of blood T cell repertoires in COVID-19. The table came from immunoSEQ multiplex PCR; TCRdb's copy has only in-frame clones and leaves some out. The repertoire holds 200,000 to 250,000 clones, with 88% as singletons. Sequencing input: peripheral blood. The receptors stem from a man between 18 and 29 years old with active or convalescent COVID-19.

The rearrangement links TRBV11-2 to TRBJ1-1; the D gene is possibly TRBD1 (6 bases). CDR3 length equals 15 residues. V gave up 0 bases and J gave up 2 bases, with 10 bases separating them. The V gene's germline CDR1 is SGHAT and CDR2 FQNNGV. CDR3 sequence reads: CASSLEGGLNTEAFF. The CDR3 bases are TGTGCCAGCAGCTTAGAGGGGGGGCTCAACACTGAAGCTTTCTTT.

This clone was picked up a small number of times. This rearrangement joins TRBV30 to TRBJ1-3, with D possibly matching TRBD1 (6 bases). V gave up 4 bases and J gave up 1 base, with 11 bases separating them. Germline loops: CDR1 GTSNPN, CDR2 SVGIG (reference sequence). The CDR3 spans 14 residues. In DNA, the CDR3 is TGTGCCTGGACCCCTGGGACATCTGGAAACACCATATATTTT. Its translation: CAWTPGTSGNTIYF.

This chain links TRBV10-3 with TRBJ1-5, with D perhaps matching TRBD1 (6 bases). CDR1 and CDR2 (germline): ENHRY, SYGVKD. The CDR3 length is 13 residues. V was trimmed by 2 bases and J by 6 bases, leaving 8 bases between them. The chain's CDR3 is CAISEQGTQPQHF. DNA for the CDR3: TGTGCCATCAGTGAGCAGGGGACTCAGCCCCAGCATTTT.

This sequence joins TRBV27 and TRBJ2-7; D remains ambiguous. Germline loops: CDR1 MNHEY, CDR2 SMNVEV (reference sequence). Trimming left V 7 bases short and J 6 bases short, with 19 bases between. This CDR3 has 14 residues. The CDR3 sequence: CASNPARGPLEQYF. The CDR3, as DNA: TGTGCCAGCAACCCGGCGCGCGGTCCCCTCGAGCAGTACTTC.

This sequence joins TRBV7-8 and TRBJ2-1; possible D gene TRBD2, 6 bases. Trimming stripped 4 bases from V and 3 bases from J, with 13 bases between. Germline V gene sequence: CDR1 SGHVS, CDR2 FQNEAQ. The CDR3 runs 15 residues. The CDR3 nucleotides read TGTGCCAGCAGCTCGGCTAGCGCTGTCTACAATGAGCAGTTCTTC. As protein: CASSSASAVYNEQFF.

The chain uses TRBV4-2 and TRBJ2-6; D possibly corresponds to TRBD1 (5 bases). Germline loops: CDR1 LGHNA, CDR2 YNFKEQ. CDR3 length equals 15 residues. V dropped 1 base and J dropped 2 bases, with 6 bases sitting between them. For the CDR3, the DNA is TGTGCCAGCAGCCAAGGACAGACTGGGGCCAACGTCCTGACTTTC. Its protein is CASSQGQTGANVLTF.

V gene TRBV7-8 combines with J gene TRBJ2-5; D perhaps matches TRBD2 (5 bases). Germline loops: CDR1 SGHVS, CDR2 FQNEAQ. The V gene lost 5 bases and the J gene lost 5 bases, with 21 bases spanning the gap. The CDR3 has 16 amino acids. CDR3 in amino acids: CASSRQPKRSWETQYF. CDR3 sequence (DNA): TGTGCCAGCAGCCGCCAGCCCAAGCGGAGCTGGGAGACCCAGTACTTC.

The chain links TRBV10-1 to TRBJ1-1; no reliable D call. The CDR3 runs to 15 residues. V lost 4 bases to trimming and J lost 1 base, with 13 bases between them. The germline V gene has CDR1 WNHNN and CDR2 SYGVQD (reference sequence). CDR3 nucleotides: TGCGCCAGCAGTGCGGCCAAAACAGCGAACACTGAAGCTTTCTTT. Residues: CASSAAKTANTEAFF.

J is TRBJ2-2 and V is TRBV7-8; tentative D call: TRBD2 (5 bases). The CDR3 is 16 amino acids. Germline V gene lookup returns CDR1 SGHVS and CDR2 FQNEAQ. V gave up 2 bases and J gave up 0 bases, with 10 bases separating them. The CDR3 DNA reads TGTGCCAGCAGCTTATCGCGGGCAGCGAACACCGGGGAGCTGTTTTTT. It codes for CASSLSRAANTGELFF. Together with reference TRBV7-8 and TRBJ2-2, the CDR3 gives the full variable domain: GAGVSQSPRYKVAKRGQDVALRCDPISGHVSLFWYQQALGQGPEFLTYFQNEAQLDKSGLPSDRFFAERPEGSVSTLKIQRTQQEDSAVYLCASSLSRAANTGELFFGEGSRLTVL.

The chain recombines TRBV4-1 with TRBJ2-2; D uncertain. Germline CDR1 and CDR2: MGHRA and YSYEKL. Trimming removed 0 bases at V and 5 bases at J, with 13 bases between. This CDR3 has 16 amino acids. The CDR3 region has the DNA TGCGCCAGCAGCCAAGAGCCATCTCCGGGTACCGGGGAGCTGTTTTTT. Its translation is CASSQEPSPGTGELFF.

V is TRBV29-1 and J is TRBJ2-2; a weak D match, TRBD1 (7 bases). This CDR3 is built from 13 residues. Germline V CDR1 and CDR2: SQVTM, ANQGSEA. Trimming removed 6 bases at V and 4 bases at J, with 12 bases between. The CDR3 region has the DNA TGCAGCGTACACAGGGGAGGCACCGGGGAGCTGTTTTTT. This encodes CSVHRGGTGELFF.

The chain employs TRBV18 and TRBJ2-1; no definite D call. V gave up 3 bases and J gave up 3 bases, with 9 bases separating them. This CDR3 has 14 residues. Germline loops: CDR1 KGHSH, CDR2 LQKENI. Here the CDR3 DNA reads TGTGCCAGCTCACCGAGTCTCGACTACAATGAGCAGTTCTTC. As protein: CASSPSLDYNEQFF.

The CDR3 DNA follows: TGTGCCAGTAGTATCCAGGGATCAAACAGGGTAGGGGAGCTGTTTTTT. It codes for CASSIQGSNRVGELFF. V is TRBV19 and J is TRBJ2-2; weak D call: TRBD1 (6 bases). The CDR3 extends over 16 amino acids. Deletions cut 3 bases from V and 8 bases from J, with 19 bases between. Germline V gene sequence: CDR1 LNHDA, CDR2 SQIVND (reference sequence).

Of note for this clone: The same CDR3 arises from other DNA sequences in this sample as well. The rearrangement uses TRBV5-1 and TRBJ1-5; D unclear. V lost 2 bases and J 4 bases, leaving 7 bases between the germline ends. The CDR3 extends over 13 amino acids. Per the germline V gene, CDR1 is SGHRS and CDR2 is YFSETQ. The CDR3 sequence: CASSFGENQPQHF. The CDR3 DNA sequence: TGCGCCAGCAGCTTCGGGGAAAATCAGCCCCAGCATTTT.

This chain uses TRBV30 with TRBJ2-3; D might be TRBD1 (5 bases). CDR3 length: 15 residues. Germline V lookup: CDR1 GTSNPN, CDR2 SVGIG (reference sequence). Trimming pared 0 bases from V and 5 bases from J, leaving 15 bases between. This CDR3 reads CAWSVLGGAGDTQYF. As DNA, the CDR3 is TGTGCCTGGAGTGTACTTGGTGGGGCAGGAGATACGCAGTATTTT.

The chain uses TRBV6-2 or TRBV6-3 and TRBJ1-3; D call uncertain. The germline V and J ends were trimmed by 5 bases and 2 bases, with 13 bases remaining between them. This CDR3 comprises 15 residues. Germline assignment: CDR1 MNHEY and CDR2 SVGEGT. CDR3 residues: CASSPVERTGNTIYF. In DNA form, the CDR3 reads TGTGCCAGCAGTCCGGTCGAGAGAACTGGAAACACCATATATTTT.

Only a few counts were recorded for this clone. The gene calls are TRBV2 and TRBJ1-1, with a tentative D call TRBD1 (6 bases). Germline CDR1 reads SNHLY; CDR2 reads FYNNEI. V was shortened by 4 bases and J by 10 bases, with 16 bases between the two germline ends. The CDR3 contains 13 residues. The CDR3, as DNA: TGTGCCAGCAGTGTTGCGGGGGGCGCGAGAGCTTTCTTT. Translated, it gives CASSVAGGARAFF. The full variable domain, with the rest looked up from reference TRBV2 and TRBJ1-1, is EPEVTQTPSHQVTQMGQEVILRCVPISNHLYFYWYRQILGQKVEFLVSFYNNEISEKSEIFDDQFSVERPDGSNFTLKIRSTKLEDSAMYFCASSVAGGARAFFGQGTRLTVV.

The gene calls are TRBV24-1 and TRBJ2-2; D is ambiguous. V lost 3 bases and J lost 1, with 8 bases in between. This CDR3 comprises 15 residues. Germline CDR1 and CDR2: KGHDR and SFDVKD. CDR3 loop: CATSDLRENTGELFF. The DNA of the CDR3 is TGTGCCACCAGTGATCTCCGCGAGAACACCGGGGAGCTGTTTTTT.